This T cell receptor (beta chain) was sequenced in a study of OX40 agonist ivuxolimab in advanced cancers. As for the study in general: Head and neck, renal cell, melanoma or hepatocellular carcinoma were the cancers that dose-escalation patients had. Three patients, one with hepatocellular carcinoma and two with cutaneous melanoma, achieved partial responses.

The study's findings and limits: By week 6 at 0.1 to 3.0 mg/kg, blood CD4+ and CD8+ T cells had expanded clonally.

Notes on this clone: Its specificity is unknown.

This CDR3 has 11 residues. Germline V gene data show CDR1 as ENHRY and CDR2 as SYGVKD. V lost 6 bases and J lost 3, with 6 bases in between. Sequenced by immunoSEQ multiplex PCR; TCRdb stores in-frame clones only, minus some. The repertoire holds some 52,000 clones, with approximately 87% as singletons. This specimen consisted of CD4+ or CD8+ T cells sorted from blood, obtained in a trial of the OX40 agonist ivuxolimab. The origin of this receptor is an adult with an advanced solid tumor such as melanoma, head and neck, liver or kidney cancer. The chain uses TRBV10-3 and TRBJ2-7; either TRBD1 or TRBD2 may supply D (5 bases each). CDR3 bases: TGTGCCATCAGGGGGGTCTACGAGCAGTACTTC. Its protein product is CAIRGVYEQYF.